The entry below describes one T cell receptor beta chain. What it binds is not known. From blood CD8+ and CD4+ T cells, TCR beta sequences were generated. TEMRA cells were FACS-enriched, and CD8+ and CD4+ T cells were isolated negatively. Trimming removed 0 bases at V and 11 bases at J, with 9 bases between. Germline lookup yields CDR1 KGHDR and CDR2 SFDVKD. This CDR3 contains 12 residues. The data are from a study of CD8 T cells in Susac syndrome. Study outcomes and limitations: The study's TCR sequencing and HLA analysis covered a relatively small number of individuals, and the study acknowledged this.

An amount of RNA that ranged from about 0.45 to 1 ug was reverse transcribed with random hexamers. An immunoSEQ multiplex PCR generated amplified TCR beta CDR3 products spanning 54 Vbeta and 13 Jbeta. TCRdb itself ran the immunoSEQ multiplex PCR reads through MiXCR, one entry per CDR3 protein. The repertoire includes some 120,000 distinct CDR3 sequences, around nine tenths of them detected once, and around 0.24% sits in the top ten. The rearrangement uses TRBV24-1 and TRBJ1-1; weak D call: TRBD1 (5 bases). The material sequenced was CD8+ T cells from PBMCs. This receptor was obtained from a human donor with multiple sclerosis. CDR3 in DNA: TGTGCCACCAGTGATTTGGCAGGGATTGCTTTCTTT. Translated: CATSDLAGIAFF.